This record covers a single T cell receptor beta chain. What it binds is unknown. This specimen belongs to a study of cytomegalovirus exposure and HLA in healthy donors. As for the donors, each was a healthy bone marrow donor. Study conclusions and caveats: Presence/absence analyses took donor sequencing depth as roughly uniform. TCR beta sequences reportedly predicted the HLA-A and HLA-B alleles of most subjects accurately. TRBV6-2, TRBV6-3 and some other V segments were unresolvable in 87-base-pair reads.

The PCR used 60 Vbeta and 13 Jbeta primers. Assay used: immunoSEQ multiplex PCR; TCRdb lists only in-frame clones, some missing. This sample yields 95,000 to 150,000 clones, of which approximately 82% are seen a single time; around 20% belongs to the top ten. CDR1 is MRHNA, CDR2 SNTAGT, per germline. The CDR3 has 14 residues. Trimming removed 3 bases from V and 2 bases from J, with 10 bases in between. Sequenced sample: PBMCs. The chain uses TRBV6-4 and TRBJ1-2, with a weak D call TRBD1 (5 bases). This clonotype was obtained from a man younger than 35 in good health and CMV-seropositive. The CDR3: CASSEEKGNYGYTF. DNA for the CDR3: TGTGCCAGCAGTGAGGAAAAGGGGAACTATGGCTACACCTTC.